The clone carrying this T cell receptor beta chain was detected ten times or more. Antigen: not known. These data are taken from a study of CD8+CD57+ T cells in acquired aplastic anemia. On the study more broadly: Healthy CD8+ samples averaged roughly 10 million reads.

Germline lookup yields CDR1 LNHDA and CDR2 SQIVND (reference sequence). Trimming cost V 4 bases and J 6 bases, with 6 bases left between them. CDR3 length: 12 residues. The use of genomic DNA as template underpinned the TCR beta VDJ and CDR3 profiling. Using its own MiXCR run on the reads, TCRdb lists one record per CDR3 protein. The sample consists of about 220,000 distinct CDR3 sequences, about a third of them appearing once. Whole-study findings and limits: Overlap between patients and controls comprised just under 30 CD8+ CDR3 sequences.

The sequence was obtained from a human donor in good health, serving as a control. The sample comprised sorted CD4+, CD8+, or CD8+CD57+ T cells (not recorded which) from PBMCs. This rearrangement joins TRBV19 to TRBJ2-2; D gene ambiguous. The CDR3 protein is CASSSGSGELFF. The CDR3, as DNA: TGTGCCAGTAGTAGTGGGTCCGGGGAGCTGTTTTTT.